These 10 T cell receptor beta chains originate from one sample sequenced in a study of PD-1 blockade in classical Hodgkin lymphoma. Every patient relapsed after autologous stem cell transplantation, and brentuximab vedotin exposure varied. Profiled with immunoSEQ multiplex PCR; TCRdb holds only in-frame clones, not every one. The sample has fewer than 90,000 clones, approximately 91% seen once. The sequences come from peripheral blood mononuclear cells (PBMCs), collected at baseline. The receptors shown here come from a human donor with classical Hodgkin lymphoma.

Only a few counts were recorded for this clone. The J gene is TRBJ2-6, the V gene TRBV11-2; D uncertain. The germline gives CDR1 SGHAT, CDR2 FQNNGV. V dropped 4 bases and J dropped 12 bases, with 13 bases sitting between them. CDR3 length equals 13 residues. The chain's CDR3 is CASSSNSISVLTF. In DNA form, the CDR3 reads TGTGCCAGCAGCTCAAACAGCATATCCGTCCTGACTTTC.

Only a few counts were recorded for this clone. The chain has TRBV6-5 and TRBJ1-2; TRBD1 agrees at 7 bases. CDR3 length: 14 amino acids. Germline loops: CDR1 MNHEY, CDR2 SVGAGI. Trimming took 2 bases from V and 4 from J; bases not matched to a gene: 4. CDR3 sequence: CASSYLRDSYGYTF. DNA of the CDR3: TGTGCCAGCAGTTACCTCCGGGACAGCTATGGCTACACCTTC.

CDR3 protein: CASSEALQWGLAYGYTF. In DNA, the CDR3 is TGTGCCAGCAGTGAAGCGCTTCAATGGGGGCTCGCCTATGGCTACACCTTC. The genes are TRBV6-1 and TRBJ1-2; weak D call: TRBD1 (6 bases). The germline V and J ends were trimmed by 0 bases and 4 bases, with 18 bases remaining between them. Germline V gives CDR1 MNHNS, CDR2 SASEGT. CDR3 length: 17 amino acids.

This rearrangement joins TRBV6-6 to TRBJ2-5; D tentatively fits TRBD1 or TRBD2 (5 bases each). This CDR3 region has 16 residues. The germline V gene has CDR1 MNHNY and CDR2 SVGAGI (reference sequence). V shed 3 bases and J shed 2 bases, with 16 bases lying between them. The CDR3 nucleotides read TGTGCCAGCAGTTATATGCCGGGACGATCACAAGAGACCCAGTACTTC. Its protein product is CASSYMPGRSQETQYF.

The V call is TRBV7-2, the J call TRBJ1-3; D might be TRBD1 (5 bases). CDR1 and CDR2 (germline): SGHTA, FQGNSA. V dropped 5 bases and J dropped 0 bases, with 8 bases sitting between them. The CDR3 totals 14 residues. CDR3 sequence: CASSPGISGNTIYF. CDR3 nucleotides: TGTGCCAGCAGCCCAGGGATCTCTGGAAACACCATATATTTT.

This clone has just a few counts. The V gene is TRBV2, the J gene TRBJ1-1, with D perhaps matching TRBD1 (6 bases). Germline lookup yields CDR1 SNHLY and CDR2 FYNNEI. V gave up 6 bases and J gave up 4 bases, with 15 bases separating them. CDR3 length: 14 amino acids. The CDR3: CASRLSTGSTEAFF. The CDR3, as DNA: TGTGCCAGCAGACTTAGTACAGGGTCCACTGAAGCTTTCTTT.

This clone was recorded only once. The chain links TRBV19 to TRBJ2-7; D is perhaps TRBD1 (6 bases). This CDR3 region has 15 residues. Trimming pared 4 bases from V and 2 bases from J, leaving 15 bases between. Germline CDR1 and CDR2: LNHDA and SQIVND (reference sequence). CDR3 protein: CASSTRSGATYEQYF. The DNA of the CDR3 is TGTGCCAGTAGTACCAGGTCAGGGGCCACCTACGAGCAGTACTTC.

V usage is TRBV27 and J usage is TRBJ2-7; D may be TRBD1 (6 bases). Trimming pared 5 bases from V and 1 base from J, leaving 12 bases between. The germline V gene encodes CDR1 MNHEY and CDR2 SMNVEV (reference sequence). The CDR3 totals 14 residues. The CDR3 bases are TGTGCCAGCAGTCTAAACAGGGCTTCCTACGAGCAGTACTTC. Protein sequence: CASSLNRASYEQYF.

This rearrangement joins TRBV5-1 to TRBJ1-2; D call uncertain. The CDR3 consists of 13 residues. Trimming cost V 0 bases and J 4 bases, with 7 bases left between them. Germline CDR1 reads SGHRS; CDR2 reads YFSETQ. The chain's CDR3 is CASSLGTAYGYTF. The CDR3 region has the DNA TGCGCCAGCAGCTTGGGCACGGCCTATGGCTACACCTTC.

This clone occurred once. V usage is TRBV25-1 and J usage is TRBJ2-5, with 8 bases that match TRBD2. Trimming removed 8 bases from V and 5 bases from J; junction bases left unmatched: 10. This CDR3 region has 14 residues. CDR1 and CDR2 from the germline V gene are MGHDK and SYGVNS. DNA for the CDR3: TGTGCCAGCCAGAGGGCGGGAGGCCTGGAGACCCAGTACTTC. It is translated as CASQRAGGLETQYF.